Below, 24 T cell receptor beta chains from the same sample are listed, as sequenced in a study of shared clonotypes between healthy human individuals. Generated by immunoSEQ multiplex PCR, the TCRdb table keeps only in-frame clones and is missing some. Found here are 2 million to 2.5 million clones, nearly 97% of them singletons; the top ten hold roughly 0.13%. The specimen was naive CD4+ T cells sorted from blood. Regarding subset: CD45RA+ positively selected. These TCRs come from a man aged 18 to 35 in good health.

This sequence joins TRBV10-3 and TRBJ2-7; D might be TRBD1 or TRBD2, each matching 5 bases. The CDR3 sequence is 15 residues long. Germline V gives CDR1 ENHRY, CDR2 SYGVKD. The V end lost 10 bases, the J end lost 0 bases, and 19 bases lay between the germline ends. The CDR3 nucleotides are TGTGCCACCCGCACCGGGACGGGAAGCTCCTACGAGCAGTACTTC. This codes for CATRTGTGSSYEQYF.

This chain uses TRBV5-6 with TRBJ2-6; D unclear. Germline CDR1 is SGHDT and CDR2 is YYEEEE. The germline V and J ends were trimmed by 1 base and 2 bases, with 4 bases remaining between them. This CDR3 comprises 14 residues. CDR3 nucleotide sequence: TGTGCCAGCAGCTTGTATACTGGGGCCAACGTCCTGACTTTC. It specifies CASSLYTGANVLTF.

The rearrangement uses TRBV5-1 and TRBJ2-2, with 10 bases lining up with TRBD1. Germline-derived CDR1 and CDR2 are SGHRS and YFSETQ. V dropped 4 bases and J dropped 1; count of bases not matched to a gene: 1. This CDR3 region has 15 residues. CDR3 nucleotides: TGCGCCAGCAGCGGGACAGGGGTGAACACCGGGGAGCTGTTTTTT. Encoded protein: CASSGTGVNTGELFF. Full variable domain (missing parts from reference TRBV5-1 and TRBJ2-2): KAGVTQTPRYLIKTRGQQVTLSCSPISGHRSVSWYQQTPGQGLQFLFEYFSETQRNKGNFPGRFSGRQFSNSRSEMNVSTLELGDSALYLCASSGTGVNTGELFFGEGSRLTVL.

Concerning this clone itself: The sample holds other DNA sequences that translate to the same CDR3. The chain links TRBV4-1 to TRBJ2-5; D ambiguous. From germline, CDR1 is MGHRA and CDR2 YSYEKL. This CDR3 is 14 amino acids long. The ends were cut back, 0 bases at V and 0 bases at J, with 5 bases in the middle. The CDR3 bases are TGCGCCAGCAGCCAAGAAGGGTACCAAGAGACCCAGTACTTC. As protein: CASSQEGYQETQYF.

The chain combines TRBV2 with TRBJ1-6, with TRBD1 identical over 7 bases. V trimming: 5 bases; J trimming: 6 bases; junction bases outside the gene matches: 7. Germline assignment: CDR1 SNHLY and CDR2 FYNNEI. The CDR3 runs to 15 residues. CDR3 sequence reads: CASSSTGMGNSPLHF. The CDR3 nucleotides read TGTGCCAGCAGTTCGACAGGGATGGGTAATTCACCCCTCCACTTT.

The rearrangement joins TRBV30 to TRBJ2-7, with D possibly being TRBD1 (5 bases). The V gene lost 2 bases and the J gene lost 3 bases, with 11 bases spanning the gap. Germline CDR1 is GTSNPN and CDR2 is SVGIG (reference sequence). The CDR3 is 13 amino acids. The CDR3 loop reads CAWSSGHSYEQYF. The CDR3 nucleotides read TGTGCCTGGAGTAGTGGACACAGCTACGAGCAGTACTTC.

The chain is built from TRBV6-5 and TRBJ2-3; D may be TRBD2 (6 bases). Trimming pared 3 bases from V and 4 bases from J, leaving 11 bases between. Per the germline V gene, CDR1 is MNHEY and CDR2 is SVGAGI. The CDR3 has 14 residues. This CDR3 is CASSYGGLADTQYF. Written as DNA, the CDR3 is TGTGCCAGCAGTTATGGGGGGTTGGCAGATACGCAGTATTTT.

This clone has a single count. The sample holds other DNA sequences that translate to the same CDR3. The rearrangement joins TRBV5-4 to TRBJ2-7; the D is unclear. The CDR3 contains 13 residues. CDR1 is SGHNT and CDR2 is YYREEE in the germline V gene (reference sequence). V lost 0 bases and J 2 bases, leaving 6 bases between the germline ends. For the CDR3, the DNA is TGTGCCAGCAGCTTGGGTGGCACCTACGAGCAGTACTTC. Translating gives CASSLGGTYEQYF.

The V and J genes are TRBV10-3 and TRBJ2-1; no clear D gene. The V end lost 0 bases, the J end lost 7 bases, and 10 bases lay between the germline ends. CDR1 and CDR2 (germline): ENHRY, SYGVKD. The CDR3 spans 14 residues. CDR3 in DNA: TGTGCCATCAGTGAGTCGCTGGCCGGAAATGAGCAGTTCTTC. This gives the protein CAISESLAGNEQFF.

About this clone itself: The identical CDR3 is also encoded by other nucleotide sequences in the sample. The chain is built from TRBV5-1 and TRBJ2-6; D not resolved. Germline V CDR1 and CDR2: SGHRS, YFSETQ. V lost 6 bases to trimming and J lost 4 bases, with 5 bases between them. The CDR3 is made up of 12 amino acids. CDR3 coding DNA: TGCGCCAGCACATCAGGGGCCAACGTCCTGACTTTC. Amino acid sequence: CASTSGANVLTF.

The rearrangement joins TRBV7-5 to TRBJ2-2; the DNA was not used to check the table's D call, TRBD1. TRBV7-5 is annotated as a pseudogene. The CDR3 is 18 residues long. CDR3 DNA sequence: TGTGCCAGAAGCCGACCTCGATATACCAGGGGGCGGACCGGGGAGCTGTTTTTT. It encodes CARSRPRYTRGRTGELFF.

Here the CDR3 reads CASSQDFPGTSTDTQYF. The CDR3 nucleotides are TGCGCCAGCAGCCAAGATTTCCCAGGAACAAGCACAGATACGCAGTATTTT. V gene TRBV4-1 combines with J gene TRBJ2-3; D is undetermined. V lost 0 bases, J lost 0 bases, and 13 bases lay in between. The CDR3 spans 17 residues. CDR1 MGHRA and CDR2 YSYEKL come from the germline V gene.

J is TRBJ2-5 and V is TRBV6-5, with TRBD2 matching over 10 bases. CDR1 MNHEY and CDR2 SVGAGI come from the germline V gene. This CDR3 has 14 amino acids. The V gene end was trimmed by 11 bases and the J gene end by 1 base; junction bases not matched to a gene: 7. The CDR3 region has the DNA TGTGCCTCCCAGCGGGGGGGATCCCAAGAGACCCAGTACTTC. It yields the protein CASQRGGSQETQYF.

This clone has only one observation. The V and J genes are TRBV5-1 and TRBJ2-7; TRBD2 agrees at 15 bases. CDR1 is SGHRS, CDR2 YFSETQ, per germline. After removal of 4 bases from V and 0 bases from J, the junction contained 5 bases not matched to a gene. The CDR3 sequence is 17 residues long. In DNA form, the CDR3 reads TGCGCCAGCAGCACGGGACTAGCGGGGGGAATCTCCTACGAGCAGTACTTC. This gives the protein CASSTGLAGGISYEQYF.

V is TRBV25-1 and J is TRBJ2-5; D remains ambiguous. Germline loops: CDR1 MGHDK, CDR2 SYGVNS. The V end was cut by 1 base, the J end by 0 bases, with 9 bases between. CDR3 length equals 15 residues. The CDR3 protein is CASSESTAYQETQYF. In DNA form, the CDR3 reads TGTGCCAGCAGTGAATCTACAGCGTACCAAGAGACCCAGTACTTC.

This chain uses TRBV29-1 with TRBJ2-3; D possibly matches TRBD1 or TRBD2 (5 bases each). The CDR3 contains 11 residues. V was cut by 6 bases and J by 6 bases, with 10 bases left in between. Germline-derived CDR1 and CDR2 are SQVTM and ANQGSEA. The DNA of the CDR3 is TGCAGCGTCGCCCGGGGCGATACGCAGTATTTT. Translating it yields CSVARGDTQYF.

The CDR3 spells CASSAQGYENTIYF. CDR3 bases: TGTGCCAGCAGTGCTCAGGGGTACGAAAACACCATATATTTT. The chain carries TRBV6-1 and TRBJ1-3, with D perhaps matching TRBD1 (6 bases). The germline V gene has CDR1 MNHNS and CDR2 SASEGT. The CDR3 is 14 residues long. V lost 4 bases and J 6 bases, leaving 13 bases between the germline ends.

This clone has just one count. The rearrangement uses TRBV6-1 and TRBJ2-1, with D maybe TRBD2 (6 bases). Germline V gene sequence: CDR1 MNHNS, CDR2 SASEGT. This CDR3 has 15 amino acids. The ends were cut back, 6 bases at V and 7 bases at J, with 19 bases in the middle. The CDR3 spells CASRELAPVSNEQFF. The CDR3 nucleotides are TGTGCCAGCAGGGAACTAGCTCCTGTGAGTAATGAGCAGTTCTTC.

The gene calls are TRBV6-5 and TRBJ1-2, with TRBD1 matching over 7 bases. Trimming at V came to 6 bases and at J to 8 bases, leaving 12 bases not matched to a gene. This CDR3 is 14 amino acids long. Germline values: CDR1 MNHEY, CDR2 SVGAGI. The CDR3 sequence is CASSRGQAAGGYTF. The DNA of the CDR3 is TGTGCCAGCAGCCGTGGACAGGCCGCGGGGGGCTACACCTTC.

The rearrangement joins TRBV7-9 to TRBJ2-4; the match to TRBD2 covers 9 bases. Losses at the gene ends were 4 bases for V and 3 bases for J; bases not matched to a gene: 7. CDR1 is SEHNR, CDR2 FQNEAQ, per germline (reference sequence). This CDR3 has 16 amino acids. CDR3: CASSSPMTSGKNIQYF. The DNA for the CDR3 is TGTGCCAGCAGCTCCCCCATGACTAGCGGCAAAAACATTCAGTACTTC.

The chain is built from TRBV25-1 and TRBJ2-1; possibly TRBD2 for D (5 bases). From germline, CDR1 is MGHDK and CDR2 SYGVNS. V was pared by 2 bases and J by 3 bases, with 8 bases between. The CDR3 totals 14 residues. The CDR3 is CASSEVGVYNEQFF. The CDR3 coding sequence is TGTGCCAGCAGTGAAGTCGGGGTCTACAATGAGCAGTTCTTC.

V usage is TRBV30 and J usage is TRBJ2-2; possible D gene TRBD2, 6 bases. The germline V and J ends were trimmed by 2 bases and 5 bases, with 12 bases remaining between them. CDR1 is GTSNPN, CDR2 SVGIG, per germline (reference sequence). The CDR3 sequence is 14 residues long. The CDR3 DNA is TGTGCCTGGAGTCACGGGAGAGGGACCGGGGAGCTGTTTTTT. Translated, it gives CAWSHGRGTGELFF. The entire variable domain, with the rest obtained from reference TRBV30 and TRBJ2-2, is as follows: SQTIHQWPATLVQPVGSPLSLECTVEGTSNPNLYWYRQAAGRGLQLLFYSVGIGQISSEVPQNLSASRPQDRQFILSSKKLLLSDSGFYLCAWSHGRGTGELFFGEGSRLTVL.

The DNA for the CDR3 is TGTGCCAGTAGTAAAACAGCAAATTCTGGGGCCAACGTCCTGACTTTC. As protein: CASSKTANSGANVLTF. V and J are TRBV19 and TRBJ2-6; D gene ambiguous. Trimming took 4 bases from V and 1 from J, leaving 11 bases between them. Germline CDR1 LNHDA, CDR2 SQIVND (reference sequence). There are 16 residues in the CDR3. Full variable domain (outside the CDR3, taken from reference TRBV19 and TRBJ2-6): DGGITQSPKYLFRKEGQNVTLSCEQNLNHDAMYWYRQDPGQGLRLIYYSQIVNDFQKGDIAEGYSVSREKKESFPLTVTSAQKNPTAFYLCASSKTANSGANVLTFGAGSRLTVL.

Here the CDR3 DNA reads TGTGCCAGCAGCCACCTCTCGGGTGGGAACGAGCAGTACTTC. Translating it yields CASSHLSGGNEQYF. V usage is TRBV6-5 and J usage is TRBJ2-7, with D hard to call. V shed 6 bases and J shed 5 bases, with 17 bases lying between them. The CDR3 has 14 residues. Per germline, CDR1 MNHEY and CDR2 SVGAGI.